The 21 T cell receptor beta chains below were found in one sample sequenced in a study of T cell clonotyping in hematopoietic cell transplantation. The method was immunoSEQ multiplex PCR; TCRdb's version includes in-frame clones alone and lacks a portion of them. The repertoire consists of approximately 70,000 clones, with 94% occurring once and the leading ten covering roughly 1.5%. The sequenced sample consisted of peripheral blood mononuclear cells. The receptors originated from a man aged 50-60 years in good health. Some clones in this sample may be carry-over from other donors' samples.

The genes are TRBV19 and TRBJ1-5; 8 bases map to TRBD1. This CDR3 is built from 15 residues. Germline CDR1 reads LNHDA; CDR2 reads SQIVND (reference sequence). Trimming removed 6 bases from V and 5 bases from J; junction bases left unmatched: 9. The CDR3 spells CASRDRVFSYQPQHF. CDR3 DNA: TGTGCCAGTAGGGACAGGGTTTTCTCCTATCAGCCCCAGCATTTT.

The chain recombines TRBV5-4 with TRBJ2-7; TRBD1 matches 7 bases. The V gene's germline CDR1 is SGHNT and CDR2 YYREEE (reference sequence). The CDR3 is made up of 13 amino acids. The junction had 7 bases not matched to a gene; V was cut back by 4 bases and J by 6 bases. CDR3 residues: CASSPGTVPEQYF. CDR3 bases: TGTGCCAGCAGCCCCGGGACAGTCCCCGAGCAGTACTTC.

This chain links TRBV5-1 with TRBJ2-7; D remains unclear. The V end lost 4 bases, the J end lost 5 bases, and 13 bases lay between the germline ends. The CDR3 sequence is 13 residues long. Germline V lookup: CDR1 SGHRS, CDR2 YFSETQ. CDR3 in amino acids: CASSTGLFNEQYF. CDR3 nucleotide sequence: TGCGCCAGCAGCACGGGCCTATTCAACGAGCAGTACTTC.

The genes are TRBV29-1 and TRBJ1-4; 7 nucleotides align to TRBD1. CDR1 is SQVTM and CDR2 is ANQGSEA in the germline V gene. The CDR3 spans 12 residues. Germline trimming cut 7 bases from V and 7 bases from J; bases unmatched to any gene: 6. The CDR3 is CSGRQGSEKLFF. CDR3 in DNA: TGCAGCGGACGACAGGGTAGTGAAAAACTGTTTTTT.

The genes are TRBV5-1 and TRBJ1-2; 7 positions match TRBD1. This CDR3 is built from 15 residues. Trimming cost V 5 bases and J 6 bases; bases outside gene matches: 13. Germline CDR1 reads SGHRS; CDR2 reads YFSETQ. The CDR3 reads CASRQGPTEQHGYTF. The CDR3 nucleotides read TGCGCCAGCAGACAGGGGCCCACGGAACAGCATGGCTACACCTTC.

A few counts support this clone. The gene calls are TRBV10-3 and TRBJ2-3, with 7 bases that match TRBD2. The CDR3 has 15 residues. V was pared by 6 bases and J by 6 bases, with 12 bases of the junction left unmatched. The germline V gene has CDR1 ENHRY and CDR2 SYGVKD. CDR3 region: CAIRPGLGAGDTQYF. The CDR3 nucleotides are TGTGCCATCAGGCCCGGACTAGGCGCAGGGGATACGCAGTATTTT.

This clone appeared a single time. The chain is built from TRBV29-1 and TRBJ2-1; 7 bases agree with TRBD2. The ends lost 3 bases at V and 4 bases at J; junction bases unmatched: 6. The V gene's germline CDR1 is SQVTM and CDR2 ANQGSEA. This CDR3 is built from 14 residues. The CDR3 sequence: CSVDSAGVYNEQFF. The DNA for the CDR3 is TGCAGCGTTGATTCGGCGGGGGTGTACAATGAGCAGTTCTTC.

The V gene is TRBV5-6, the J gene TRBJ1-1; the D gene is possibly TRBD1 (6 bases). V shed 5 bases and J shed 4 bases, with 27 bases lying between them. The CDR3 is 18 amino acids. Germline CDR1 reads SGHDT; CDR2 reads YYEEEE. The CDR3, as DNA: TGTGCCAGCAGTCAAACCTGGGACATAAATGAGTGGATCACTGAAGCTTTCTTT. Translating it yields CASSQTWDINEWITEAFF.

The genes are TRBV6-1 and TRBJ1-1, with 8 bases that match TRBD1. The germline CDR1 and CDR2 sequences are MNHNS and SASEGT. The CDR3 has 13 amino acids. The V gene end was trimmed by 9 bases and the J gene end by 2 bases; junction bases not matched to a gene: 5. The CDR3 reads CASLGQGNTEAFF. CDR3 nucleotide sequence: TGTGCCAGTCTCGGACAGGGAAACACTGAAGCTTTCTTT.

This chain connects TRBV29-1 to TRBJ1-5, with 7 positions matching TRBD1. Germline lookup yields CDR1 SQVTM and CDR2 ANQGSEA. J gave up 7 bases and V 1 base, and 4 bases lay outside the gene matches. The CDR3 is 13 residues long. The CDR3 coding sequence is TGCAGCGTTGAAGGGTCAGGGGGACAGCCCCAGCATTTT. Translation gives CSVEGSGGQPQHF.

The genes are TRBV6-6 and TRBJ2-7; 7 bases fit TRBD1. The junction had 7 bases not matched to a gene; V was cut back by 2 bases and J by 0 bases. The germline CDR1 and CDR2 sequences are MNHNY and SVGAGI (reference sequence). The CDR3 has 16 residues. CDR3 loop: CASSYPRQGSSYEQYF. In DNA, the CDR3 is TGTGCCAGCAGTTACCCTAGACAGGGAAGCTCCTACGAGCAGTACTTC.

This clone has a single count. This chain connects TRBV7-2 to TRBJ2-2; no firm D call. CDR1 SGHTA and CDR2 FQGNSA come from the germline V gene. The V gene lost 5 bases and the J gene lost 0 bases, with 13 bases spanning the gap. This CDR3 has 16 amino acids. This chain's CDR3 is CASSDLTRTNTGELFF. As DNA, the CDR3 is TGTGCCAGCAGCGATTTGACTCGAACGAACACCGGGGAGCTGTTTTTT.

This chain joins TRBV5-4 and TRBJ1-1; TRBD1 is a possible D gene (6 bases). The germline V gene has CDR1 SGHNT and CDR2 YYREEE (reference sequence). V was clipped by 4 bases and J by 4 bases, with 20 bases between them. The CDR3 is 16 amino acids. The CDR3 protein is CASSGAGGEGGTEAFF. In DNA form, the CDR3 reads TGTGCCAGCAGCGGGGCCGGGGGCGAGGGAGGCACTGAAGCTTTCTTT.

This chain links TRBV7-9 with TRBJ2-3; D uncertain. Trimming took 5 bases from V and 0 from J, leaving 9 bases between them. Germline V gene sequence: CDR1 SEHNR, CDR2 FQNEAQ (reference sequence). The CDR3 covers 14 residues. CDR3 sequence (DNA): TGTGCCAGCAGCCCGTTTCCTAGCACAGATACGCAGTATTTT. This gives the protein CASSPFPSTDTQYF.

This chain links TRBV14 with TRBJ2-3; D is uncertain. The CDR3 loop spans 17 amino acids. The germline CDR1 and CDR2 sequences are SGHDN and FVKESK. The V and J ends lost 0 bases and 0 bases respectively, with 13 bases between them. CDR3 in DNA: TGTGCCAGCAGCCAAGAAATCAGAACTACTAGCACAGATACGCAGTATTTT. It encodes CASSQEIRTTSTDTQYF.

V and J are TRBV2 and TRBJ2-2, with D uncertain. The CDR3 contains 11 residues. Germline CDR1 SNHLY, CDR2 FYNNEI. The ends were cut back, 3 bases at V and 12 bases at J, with 8 bases in the middle. The CDR3 loop is CASSEGSKLFF. In DNA form, the CDR3 reads TGTGCCAGCAGTGAGGGCTCAAAGCTGTTTTTT.

The rearrangement joins TRBV27 to TRBJ1-5; 7 bases align to TRBD1. Trimming cost V 4 bases and J 5 bases; bases outside gene matches: 5. This CDR3 contains 14 residues. Germline assignment: CDR1 MNHEY and CDR2 SMNVEV (reference sequence). CDR3: CASSSRDSDQPQHF. The CDR3 DNA follows: TGTGCCAGCAGTTCCCGGGACAGCGATCAGCCCCAGCATTTT.

The chain couples TRBV5-4 to TRBJ1-4; unclear D gene. CDR1 is SGHNT and CDR2 is YYREEE in the germline V gene (reference sequence). V lost 0 bases and J lost 6, with 9 bases in between. The CDR3 loop spans 14 amino acids. The CDR3 sequence is CASSLGAFDEKLFF. In DNA, the CDR3 is TGTGCCAGCAGCTTGGGGGCTTTCGATGAAAAACTGTTTTTT.

This chain links TRBV27 with TRBJ2-5; TRBD1 might be the D (5 bases). This CDR3 is 13 amino acids long. Between the trimmed V and J ends, which lost 6 bases and 7 bases, there was a span of 15 bases. Germline CDR1 and CDR2: MNHEY and SMNVEV (reference sequence). In nucleotides, the CDR3 is TGTGCCAGCAGGGTAACAGACCAGGGGACCCAGTACTTC. The encoded protein is CASRVTDQGTQYF.

V usage is TRBV28 and J usage is TRBJ1-4; 9 bases are a match to TRBD1. This CDR3 has 14 residues. J gave up 7 bases and V 8 bases, and 8 bases lay outside the gene matches. CDR1 is MDHEN, CDR2 SYDVKM, per germline. The CDR3 DNA reads as TGTGCCAGCGGGGGGGGACAGGGTGCTGAAAAACTGTTTTTT. Translating it yields CASGGGQGAEKLFF.

The gene calls are TRBV30 and TRBJ2-1; no clear D. The germline V gene has CDR1 GTSNPN and CDR2 SVGIG (reference sequence). V was trimmed by 4 bases and J by 5 bases, leaving 15 bases between them. This CDR3 is built from 14 residues. CDR3 in amino acids: CAWNDLRLDNEQFF. CDR3 in DNA: TGTGCCTGGAACGACCTTCGCTTAGACAATGAGCAGTTCTTC.